This is a list of T cell receptor beta chains from one sample in a study of cytomegalovirus exposure and HLA in healthy donors. The method was immunoSEQ multiplex PCR; TCRdb's version includes in-frame clones alone and lacks a portion of them. The repertoire holds 150,000 to 180,000 clones, with about 70% as singletons. Sequences were obtained from PBMCs. Receptor source: a man younger than 35 in good health and CMV-seronegative. Both conserved end residues are part of each CDR3. The order of the fields is J gene, clone size, V gene, D gene, CDR3 protein, CDR3 DNA. A D gene is named only where the DNA matches it firmly. Size is stated for part of the rows, as once, few or many counts, or as a class when the clone is expanded.

>TRBJ1-1|NA|TRBV18|NA
CASSPTSGGVNTEAFF
TGTGCCAGCTCCCCAACCTCGGGAGGGGTGAACACTGAAGCTTTCTTT
>TRBJ2-5|few|TRBV7-2|NA
CASSLFPGGETQYF
TGTGCCAGCAGCTTATTTCCGGGGGGCGAGACCCAGTACTTC
>TRBJ1-4|NA|TRBV30|TRBD1
CAWSGQTGGNEKLFF
TGTGCCTGGAGTGGTCAGACAGGGGGAAATGAAAAACTGTTTTTT
>TRBJ2-5|NA|TRBV6-5|NA
CASSYFARETQYF
TGTGCCAGCAGTTACTTCGCGCGGGAGACCCAGTACTTC
>TRBJ1-4|NA|TRBV9|TRBD1
CASSVSGTGGEKLFF
TGTGCCAGCAGCGTCTCCGGGACAGGAGGAGAAAAACTGTTTTTT
>TRBJ1-2|NA|TRBV27|NA
CASSLWGPKSGYTF
TGTGCCAGCAGTTTATGGGGCCCAAAAAGTGGCTACACCTTC
>TRBJ1-4|NA|TRBV5-1|NA
CASSLGTNVRGEKLFF
TGCGCCAGCAGCCTCGGCACAAACGTAAGGGGTGAAAAACTGTTTTTT
>TRBJ2-1|once|TRBV5-1|TRBD2
CASSRGLAPTYNEQFF
TGCGCCAGCAGCCGGGGACTAGCCCCCACCTACAATGAGCAGTTCTTC
>TRBJ2-1|NA|TRBV29-1|NA
CSVDGGRLYNEQFF
TGCAGCGTTGATGGGGGCCGGCTCTACAATGAACAGTTCTTC
>TRBJ1-6|NA|TRBV14|TRBD1
CASRTSGTDNSPLHF
TGTGCCAGCAGAACTTCCGGGACAGATAATTCACCCCTCCACTTT
>TRBJ1-1|NA|TRBV18|TRBD1
CASSQGQGNEAFF
TGTGCCAGCTCACAAGGACAGGGCAATGAAGCTTTCTTT
>TRBJ1-2|NA|TRBV6-6|TRBD1
CASRPRTGATYGYTF
TGTGCCAGCAGACCCCGGACAGGGGCGACCTATGGCTACACCTTC
>TRBJ1-1|NA|TRBV6-5|NA
CASSAGENTEAFF
TGTGCCAGCAGTGCCGGGGAAAACACTGAAGCTTTCTTT
>TRBJ1-6|NA|TRBV10-3|TRBD1
CAISEDDRGNSPLHF
TGTGCCATCAGTGAGGACGACAGGGGAAATTCACCCCTCCACTTT
>TRBJ1-2|few|TRBV27|NA
CASSPLGQGFNYGYTF
TGTGCCAGCAGTCCCTTAGGGCAGGGCTTTAACTATGGCTACACCTTC
>TRBJ1-3|NA|TRBV7-8|NA
CASSLGGLTGNTIYF
TGTGCCAGCAGCTTAGGGGGGCTGACTGGAAACACCATATATTTT
>TRBJ2-2|few|TRBV28|NA
CASGLENNGELFF
TGTGCCAGCGGACTGGAAAATAACGGGGAGCTGTTTTTT
>TRBJ2-5|NA|TRBV11-3|NA
CASSHTAGETQYF
TGTGCCAGCAGCCATACCGCAGGGGAGACCCAGTACTTC
>TRBJ2-7|NA|TRBV20-1|TRBD1
CSARPGTVQYF
TGCAGTGCTAGACCTGGGACAGTGCAGTACTTC
>TRBJ1-3|once|TRBV2|NA
CASSERSSGNTIYF
TGTGCCAGCAGTGAACGCAGCTCTGGAAACACCATATATTTT
>TRBJ2-1|NA|TRBV11-3|NA
CASSGGSRMQFF
TGTGCCAGCTCCGGAGGTTCGCGGATGCAGTTCTTC
>TRBJ1-1|NA|TRBV7-2|NA
CASSLQEPRNTEAFF
TGTGCCAGCAGCCTACAGGAGCCCAGGAACACTGAAGCTTTCTTT